A selection of T cell receptor beta chains follows, all from one sample in a study of cytomegalovirus exposure and HLA in healthy donors. Profiling relied on immunoSEQ multiplex PCR, and the TCRdb table lists in-frame clones only, not all of them. The repertoire includes roughly 160,000 clones, 82% of them detected once, and 7.5% to 9% sits in the top ten. Sequencing was done on a sample of PBMCs. These receptors all stem from a male donor in good health and CMV-seropositive. The CDR3 runs from the conserved cysteine through the conserved F or W. D genes are given only for firm matches. Size tells how often a clone was seen (once, few, many) or the class of an expanded clone, and some rows leave it out.

D gene: TRBD1; clone size: few; J gene: TRBJ1-3; V gene: TRBV19; CDR3 DNA: TGTGCCAGTAGTACCTCCGGGACAGTCGCCATATATTTT; CDR3 protein: CASSTSGTVAIYF
D gene: NA; clone size: NA; J gene: TRBJ1-1; V gene: TRBV6-1; CDR3 DNA: TGTGCCAGCAGTTCCCCCCGGACGGTCCCCGGGAGAGCTTTCTTT; CDR3 protein: CASSSPRTVPGRAFF
D gene: NA; clone size: once; J gene: TRBJ1-2; V gene: TRBV28; CDR3 DNA: TGTGCCAGCAGTTTGAGCGGCCGCGGCGGCTACACCTTC; CDR3 protein: CASSLSGRGGYTF
D gene: NA; clone size: NA; J gene: TRBJ2-3; V gene: TRBV21-1; CDR3 DNA: TGTGCCAGCAGCAGGCAGACCGGGACAGGGGGTACAGATACGCAGTATTTT; CDR3 protein: CASSRQTGTGGTDTQYF
D gene: TRBD1; clone size: few; J gene: TRBJ1-1; V gene: TRBV6-1; CDR3 DNA: TGTGCCAGCAAGGACAGGGGAAACACTGAAGCTTTCTTT; CDR3 protein: CASKDRGNTEAFF
D gene: NA; clone size: NA; J gene: TRBJ2-1; V gene: TRBV19; CDR3 DNA: TGTGCCAGTAGCCCTCTTACCGGGAGTCGGAATGAGCAGTTCTTC; CDR3 protein: CASSPLTGSRNEQFF
D gene: TRBD2; clone size: NA; J gene: TRBJ2-1; V gene: TRBV5-6; CDR3 DNA: TGTGCCAGCAGCTTGAACGCCCCGACTAGCGGGAGGTATATAAATGAGCAGTTCTTC; CDR3 protein: CASSLNAPTSGRYINEQFF
D gene: TRBD1; clone size: few; J gene: TRBJ1-1; V gene: TRBV6-5; CDR3 DNA: TGTGCCAGCAGTTACTCGAACCGACAGGGGACTGAAGCTTTCTTT; CDR3 protein: CASSYSNRQGTEAFF
D gene: TRBD1; clone size: once; J gene: TRBJ2-7; V gene: TRBV10-1; CDR3 DNA: TGCGCCAGCAGCGGACAGGGCGCCCGCGAGCAGTACTTC; CDR3 protein: CASSGQGAREQYF
D gene: TRBD1; clone size: NA; J gene: TRBJ1-5; V gene: TRBV7-9; CDR3 DNA: TGTGCCAGCAGCCCTGGACAGGGGAATCAGCCCCAGCATTTT; CDR3 protein: CASSPGQGNQPQHF
D gene: NA; clone size: NA; J gene: TRBJ2-2; V gene: TRBV21-1; CDR3 DNA: TGTGCCAGCATTTGTGCCGACAGCTACACCGGGGAGCTGTTTTTT; CDR3 protein: CASICADSYTGELFF
D gene: TRBD1; clone size: NA; J gene: TRBJ1-3; V gene: TRBV4-3; CDR3 DNA: TGCGCCAGCAGCCAAGGGACAGGCCAGGGCAACACCATATATTTT; CDR3 protein: CASSQGTGQGNTIYF
D gene: NA; clone size: NA; J gene: TRBJ2-3; V gene: TRBV27; CDR3 DNA: TGTGCCAGCAGCCCGGGACTTCCCAAGGGAACGCAGTATTTT; CDR3 protein: CASSPGLPKGTQYF
D gene: NA; clone size: NA; J gene: TRBJ1-4; V gene: TRBV5-1; CDR3 DNA: TGCGCCAGCGGCGCCGGGGTTCCAAGTAATGAAAAACTGTTTTTT; CDR3 protein: CASGAGVPSNEKLFF
D gene: NA; clone size: NA; J gene: TRBJ2-2; V gene: TRBV10-1; CDR3 DNA: TGCGCCAGCAGACTAGGGCTAGACACCGGGGAGCTGTTTTTT; CDR3 protein: CASRLGLDTGELFF
D gene: TRBD1; clone size: NA; J gene: TRBJ1-5; V gene: TRBV5-1; CDR3 DNA: TGCGCCAGCAGCTTGACAGGGGCTCAGCCCCAGCATTTT; CDR3 protein: CASSLTGAQPQHF
D gene: TRBD2; clone size: NA; J gene: TRBJ2-3; V gene: TRBV9; CDR3 DNA: TGTGCCAGCAGCGTAAGTCTAGCGGGGATCACAGATACGCAGTATTTT; CDR3 protein: CASSVSLAGITDTQYF
D gene: NA; clone size: NA; J gene: TRBJ1-1; V gene: TRBV2; CDR3 DNA: TGTGCCAGCATGTCCATAGGGGCCACTGAAGCTTTCTTT; CDR3 protein: CASMSIGATEAFF
D gene: NA; clone size: NA; J gene: TRBJ1-2; V gene: TRBV7-2; CDR3 DNA: TGTGCCAGCAGCTTACAGGGGCGAAACAACTATGGCTACACCTTC; CDR3 protein: CASSLQGRNNYGYTF
D gene: TRBD2; clone size: NA; J gene: TRBJ2-2; V gene: TRBV11-3; CDR3 DNA: TGTGCCAGCAGCCTTACGGTGCTAAATCCAGCGGGAGGCGCCGGGGAGCTGTTTTTT; CDR3 protein: CASSLTVLNPAGGAGELFF
D gene: NA; clone size: NA; J gene: TRBJ2-7; V gene: TRBV28; CDR3 DNA: TGTGCCAGCGCCAACAGCTACATGAGCGAGCAGTACTTC; CDR3 protein: CASANSYMSEQYF
D gene: NA; clone size: NA; J gene: TRBJ1-4; V gene: TRBV5-1; CDR3 DNA: TGCGCCAGCAGCTTGGGGGCCGGACAGACTCTTGCAACTAATGAAAAACTGTTTTTT; CDR3 protein: CASSLGAGQTLATNEKLFF
D gene: NA; clone size: NA; J gene: TRBJ2-7; V gene: TRBV7-2; CDR3 DNA: TGTGCCAGCAGCTTGGGGCCCCTCAGCTCCTACGAGCAGTACTTC; CDR3 protein: CASSLGPLSSYEQYF
D gene: NA; clone size: NA; J gene: TRBJ1-3; V gene: TRBV5-8; CDR3 DNA: TGTGCCAGCAGCTTGCTGGGGAGCTCTGGAAACACCATATATTTT; CDR3 protein: CASSLLGSSGNTIYF
D gene: TRBD2; clone size: few; J gene: TRBJ2-2; V gene: TRBV7-2; CDR3 DNA: TGTGCCAGCAGCTTAGGTACAGCGGGAGGGCTCACCGGGGAGCTGTTTTTT; CDR3 protein: CASSLGTAGGLTGELFF
D gene: NA; clone size: NA; J gene: TRBJ2-7; V gene: TRBV7-2; CDR3 DNA: TGTGCCAGCAGCCCCAGAGACTACGAGCAGTACTTC; CDR3 protein: CASSPRDYEQYF
D gene: NA; clone size: NA; J gene: TRBJ1-1; V gene: TRBV11-2; CDR3 DNA: TGTGCCAGCAGCTTAACAGAGAACACTGAAGCTTTCTTT; CDR3 protein: CASSLTENTEAFF
D gene: NA; clone size: NA; J gene: TRBJ1-3; V gene: TRBV9; CDR3 DNA: TGTGCCAGCAGCGTAGATACAACTGGAAACACCATATATTTT; CDR3 protein: CASSVDTTGNTIYF
D gene: TRBD1; clone size: few; J gene: TRBJ1-1; V gene: TRBV4-1; CDR3 DNA: TGCGCCAGCAGCCAAGGGTTGTCAGGGACAGGGGACACTGAAGCTTTCTTT; CDR3 protein: CASSQGLSGTGDTEAFF
D gene: TRBD2; clone size: few; J gene: TRBJ2-1; V gene: TRBV28; CDR3 DNA: TGTGCCAGCAGTTTAGTAAACCTGGGACTAGCGGGGAATGAGCAGTTCTTC; CDR3 protein: CASSLVNLGLAGNEQFF
D gene: TRBD2; clone size: NA; J gene: TRBJ2-7; V gene: TRBV7-6; CDR3 DNA: TGTGCCAGCAGCGGGACTAGCGGGAGGACCCCCTACGAGCAGTACTTC; CDR3 protein: CASSGTSGRTPYEQYF
D gene: TRBD2; clone size: few; J gene: TRBJ2-7; V gene: TRBV28; CDR3 DNA: TGTGCCACCTGCGAGCGAGCGGGAGTCTACGAGCAGTACTTC; CDR3 protein: CATCERAGVYEQYF
D gene: NA; clone size: NA; J gene: TRBJ2-4; V gene: TRBV5-4; CDR3 DNA: TGTGCCAGCAGCCGAACGGGGAGTTGGGTGGAGAACATTCAGTACTTC; CDR3 protein: CASSRTGSWVENIQYF
D gene: NA; clone size: few; J gene: TRBJ1-1; V gene: TRBV4-3; CDR3 DNA: TGCGCCAGCAGCCAAGGAGCTGTTACTGACACTGAAGCTTTCTTT; CDR3 protein: CASSQGAVTDTEAFF
D gene: NA; clone size: NA; J gene: TRBJ2-6; V gene: TRBV27; CDR3 DNA: TGTGCCAGCAGTTACCAGTTCTCTGGGGCCAACGGCCTGACTTTC; CDR3 protein: CASSYQFSGANGLTF
D gene: NA; clone size: few; J gene: TRBJ1-2; V gene: TRBV27; CDR3 DNA: TGTGCCAGCCTAAGCCCGGGTTCACATGGCTACACCTTC; CDR3 protein: CASLSPGSHGYTF
D gene: NA; clone size: NA; J gene: TRBJ2-7; V gene: TRBV30; CDR3 DNA: TGTGCCTGGGGACTGGGAGCCTACGAGCAGTACTTC; CDR3 protein: CAWGLGAYEQYF